These T cell receptor beta chains were read from a single sample in a study of blood T cells in healthy people across ages. TCRdb reanalysed the 5' RACE reads using MiXCR and keeps one entry per CDR3 protein. The table has hundreds of thousands of distinct CDR3 sequences, 29% seen once; the top ten hold 15% to 20%. The source material was blood. The source of these receptors is an elderly woman in good health. Both conserved end residues are part of each CDR3.

CDR3 length: 15; V gene: TRBV3-1; CDR3 protein: CASSQVRAMANVLTF
CDR3 length: 15; V gene: TRBV6-2/TRBV6-3; CDR3 protein: CASSPTRNSSYGYTF
CDR3 length: 17; V gene: TRBV7-3; CDR3 protein: CASSSRSGGASDNEQFF
CDR3 length: 14; V gene: TRBV29-1; CDR3 protein: CSVGSQRANYGYTF
CDR3 length: 14; V gene: TRBV2; CDR3 protein: CASKKGSVSDEQYF
CDR3 length: 14; V gene: TRBV5-1; CDR3 protein: CASTYSFSTDTQYF
CDR3 length: 15; V gene: TRBV2; CDR3 protein: CANSELGSFTDTQYF
CDR3 length: 15; V gene: TRBV24-1; CDR3 protein: CATSEDRRGRNIQYF
CDR3 length: 12; V gene: TRBV7-6; CDR3 protein: CASSLVSTEQFF
CDR3 length: 16; V gene: TRBV7-4; CDR3 protein: CASSLGFQDRGYEQYF
CDR3 length: 18; V gene: TRBV20-1; CDR3 protein: CSARDETSPGGTYNEQFF
CDR3 length: 15; V gene: TRBV7-9; CDR3 protein: CASSLGTGSLNEQFF
CDR3 length: 14; V gene: TRBV5-1; CDR3 protein: CASSWGQGGYGYTF
CDR3 length: 14; V gene: TRBV20-1; CDR3 protein: CSAKPGVSTDTQYF
CDR3 length: 15; V gene: TRBV5-6; CDR3 protein: CAGTSGGLSYNEQFF
CDR3 length: 11; V gene: TRBV24-1; CDR3 protein: CATTSGDEQFF
CDR3 length: 15; V gene: TRBV7-2; CDR3 protein: CASSYEGGRANEQYF
CDR3 length: 13; V gene: TRBV12-3/TRBV12-4; CDR3 protein: CASSFTDTGELFF
CDR3 length: 14; V gene: TRBV7-2; CDR3 protein: CASSRTSGGNEQFF